Listed below are T cell receptor beta chains from one sample, sequenced in a study of CD8 T cells in ankylosing spondylitis. In TCRdb, the 5' RACE reads were re-called with MiXCR into one record per CDR3 protein. The sample lists a few hundred thousand distinct CDR3 sequences; 20% were seen once. Sequenced input: blood, either unsorted or a sorted T cell fraction (not recorded which). These receptors were taken from a male donor with ankylosing spondylitis or in good health (not recorded which). Both conserved end residues are part of each CDR3. A D gene is named only where the DNA matches it firmly. Size is stated for part of the rows, as once, few or many counts, or as a class when the clone is expanded.

.	TRBJ2-3	TRBV7-9	.	CASSLGAQDTQYF	TGTGCCAGCAGCCTAGGGGCACAAGATACGCAGTATTTT
.	TRBJ1-1	TRBV6-1	TRBD1	CVSRPGTGVPGTEAFF	TGTGTCAGCAGGCCTGGGACAGGGGTCCCGGGCACTGAAGCTTTCTTT
.	TRBJ1-2	TRBV20-1	.	CSGGTHYGYTF	TGCAGTGGTGGGACACACTATGGCTACACCTTC
.	TRBJ1-2	TRBV20-1	.	CSAQSRETYGYTF	TGCAGTGCGCAGAGCCGGGAGACCTATGGCTACACCTTC
few	TRBJ2-4	TRBV3-1	.	CASSQTWGVNIQYF	TGTGCCAGCAGCCAAACCTGGGGGGTAAACATTCAGTACTTC
many	TRBJ1-5	TRBV10-3	.	CAIRTMVDQPQHF	TGTGCCATCAGGACGATGGTGGATCAGCCCCAGCATTTT
.	TRBJ2-3	TRBV5-1	.	CASADTGNTDTQYF	TGCGCCAGCGCCGATACGGGAAACACAGATACGCAGTATTTT
few	TRBJ1-1	TRBV20-1	.	CSARGAGFTEAFF	TGCAGTGCTAGAGGGGCTGGGTTCACTGAAGCTTTCTTT
few	TRBJ2-5	TRBV5-1	.	CASSLEGPQQETQYF	TGCGCCAGCAGCTTGGAAGGTCCCCAGCAGGAGACCCAGTACTTC
.	TRBJ1-4	TRBV20-1	TRBD1	CSARTQGQGDEKLFF	TGCAGTGCTAGAACCCAGGGCCAGGGGGATGAAAAACTGTTTTTT
few	TRBJ2-2	TRBV21-1	.	CASSKASGPTGELFF	TGTGCCAGCAGCAAAGCGAGCGGACCTACCGGGGAGCTGTTTTTT
few	TRBJ2-1	TRBV20-1	.	CSAIGSSYNEQFF	TGCAGTGCTATTGGAAGCTCCTACAATGAGCAGTTCTTC
few	TRBJ1-2	TRBV20-1	.	CSASMQGPNYGYTF	TGCAGTGCTAGTATGCAGGGACCTAACTATGGCTACACCTTC
.	TRBJ2-5	TRBV6-1	TRBD2	CASSVSGGAQTQYF	TGTGCCAGCAGTGTTAGCGGGGGGGCCCAGACCCAGTACTTC
few	TRBJ1-2	TRBV12-3/TRBV12-4	.	CASSLRPGIYGYTF	TGTGCCAGCAGTTTAAGGCCTGGTATCTATGGCTACACCTTC
.	TRBJ2-2	TRBV3-1	TRBD1	CASSPRQGTGELFF	TGTGCCAGCAGCCCAAGACAGGGCACCGGGGAGCTGTTTTTT
many	TRBJ2-3	TRBV7-8	.	CASSFSGTDTQYF	TGTGCCAGCAGCTTTAGTGGCACAGATACGCAGTATTTT
many	TRBJ2-5	TRBV20-1	.	CSAGWTEETQYF	TGCAGTGCCGGATGGACAGAAGAGACCCAGTACTTC
.	TRBJ1-2	TRBV10-3	.	CAISESKGGSYGYTF	TGTGCCATCAGTGAGTCGAAAGGGGGAAGCTATGGCTACACCTTC
.	TRBJ2-1	TRBV29-1	.	CSAGRAMGEQFF	TGCAGCGCGGGACGGGCTATGGGAGAGCAGTTCTTC
.	TRBJ2-2	TRBV7-6	TRBD1	CASSLTGQNTGELFF	TGTGCCAGCAGCTTGACAGGGCAGAACACCGGGGAGCTGTTTTTT
.	TRBJ2-1	TRBV5-1	.	CASSFPLQSSYNEQFF	TGCGCCAGCAGCTTCCCACTGCAGAGCTCCTACAATGAGCAGTTCTTC
once	TRBJ2-5	TRBV3-1	.	CASSPRRYQETQYF	TGTGCCAGCAGCCCCCGAAGGTACCAAGAGACCCAGTACTTC
few	TRBJ2-4	TRBV10-3	.	CAISESGTQIVKNIQYF	TGTGCCATCAGTGAGTCAGGGACGCAGATAGTCAAAAACATTCAGTACTTC
.	TRBJ1-2	TRBV7-9	.	CASSSNRVLSAGYTF	TGTGCCAGCAGCTCGAACAGGGTTCTCTCGGCTGGCTACACCTTC
.	TRBJ2-2	TRBV11-2	.	CASSLAGVGELFF	TGTGCCAGCAGCTTAGCTGGGGTAGGGGAGCTGTTTTTT
few	TRBJ1-5	TRBV15	.	CATSRDPRGNQPQHF	TGTGCCACCAGCAGAGATCCGCGGGGAAATCAGCCCCAGCATTTT
few	TRBJ1-6	TRBV20-1	.	CSASFSTNSPLHF	TGCAGTGCTAGCTTTAGTACCAATTCACCCCTCCACTTT
few	TRBJ1-1	TRBV6-5	.	CASSYSIRVGARATEAFF	TGTGCCAGCAGTTACTCGATAAGGGTCGGGGCCCGGGCCACTGAAGCTTTCTTT
.	TRBJ1-2	TRBV12-3/TRBV12-4	.	CASSFSGGLGYTF	TGTGCCAGCAGTTTTTCCGGAGGACTGGGCTACACCTTC
.	TRBJ1-4	TRBV21-1	.	CASSKVRWQGSATNEKLFF	TGTGCCAGCAGCAAAGTCCGCTGGCAGGGGAGCGCAACTAATGAAAAACTGTTTTTT
many	TRBJ1-2	TRBV5-1	TRBD1	CASSSRDRAPGYTF	TGCGCCAGCAGCAGCCGGGACAGGGCCCCTGGCTACACCTTC
.	TRBJ1-5	TRBV7-9	TRBD1	CASSWGTGSNQPQHF	TGTGCCAGCAGCTGGGGGACAGGGAGCAATCAGCCCCAGCATTTT
.	TRBJ2-1	TRBV27	.	CASIAPGLGLNEQFF	TGTGCCAGCATAGCACCGGGACTCGGCCTAAATGAGCAGTTCTTC
.	TRBJ1-2	TRBV29-1	.	CSVYTGNYGYTF	TGCAGCGTTTATACAGGGAACTATGGCTACACCTTC
.	TRBJ2-1	TRBV12-3/TRBV12-4	.	CASSKGHQYNEQFF	TGTGCCAGCAGTAAAGGACACCAATACAATGAGCAGTTCTTC
few	TRBJ2-1	TRBV5-1	TRBD1	CASSRGLRDEQFF	TGCGCCAGCAGCAGGGGGCTAAGAGATGAGCAGTTCTTC
once	TRBJ1-4	TRBV27	TRBD1	CASSFRGQATNEKLFF	TGTGCCAGCAGTTTCCGAGGACAGGCAACTAATGAAAAACTGTTTTTT
.	TRBJ2-1	TRBV10-3	TRBD2	CAISPHSGSGEQFF	TGTGCCATCAGTCCTCATAGCGGGAGTGGTGAGCAGTTCTTC
.	TRBJ2-3	TRBV6-1	.	CASRESSPVPRSTDTQYF	TGTGCCAGCAGGGAATCTTCTCCGGTTCCAAGGAGCACAGATACGCAGTATTTT
few	TRBJ1-2	TRBV5-1	TRBD1	CASSLGQEMNGYTF	TGCGCCAGCAGCCTCGGACAGGAGATGAATGGCTACACCTTC
.	TRBJ2-5	TRBV28	.	CASSFVGGGQETQYF	TGTGCCAGCAGTTTTGTGGGGGGCGGTCAAGAGACCCAGTACTTC
.	TRBJ2-6	TRBV9	.	CASSARGGKSGANVLTF	TGTGCCAGCAGCGCAAGAGGGGGGAAATCTGGGGCCAACGTCCTGACTTTC
many	TRBJ1-1	TRBV7-3	.	CASSTGLNTEAFF	TGTGCCAGCAGTACAGGCCTGAACACTGAAGCTTTCTTT
.	TRBJ2-1	TRBV5-6	TRBD2	CASSLELAGARSYNEQFF	TGTGCCAGCAGCTTAGAACTAGCGGGAGCCCGCTCCTACAATGAGCAGTTCTTC
.	TRBJ1-6	TRBV9	TRBD1	CASSPTGFSPLHF	TGTGCCAGCAGCCCGACAGGGTTTTCACCCCTCCACTTT
.	TRBJ2-3	TRBV15	.	CATSMESRTDTQYF	TGTGCCACCAGCATGGAATCCAGAACAGATACGCAGTATTTT
.	TRBJ1-2	TRBV20-1	TRBD1	CSARDRGLKEYTF	TGCAGTGCTAGGGACAGGGGGCTTAAGGAATACACCTTC
many	TRBJ1-1	TRBV15	.	CATSRDSTGVIAEAFF	TGTGCCACCAGCAGAGATTCCACAGGTGTTATCGCTGAAGCTTTCTTT
many	TRBJ2-1	TRBV10-3	.	CAISESDGTYNEQFF	TGTGCCATCAGTGAGTCGGACGGTACCTACAATGAGCAGTTCTTC
many	TRBJ2-1	TRBV7-2	.	CASSFSGEQFF	TGTGCCAGCAGCTTTAGTGGCGAGCAGTTCTTC
few	TRBJ2-5	TRBV20-1	TRBD2	CSAQKIAGDETQYF	TGCAGTGCCCAAAAGATAGCGGGAGATGAGACCCAGTACTTC
many	TRBJ2-2	TRBV20-1	.	CSARGQVGGELFF	TGCAGTGCTAGGGGACAAGTGGGCGGGGAGCTGTTTTTT
.	TRBJ1-6	TRBV28	TRBD1	CASREGTGVHPLHF	TGTGCCAGCAGAGAAGGGACAGGGGTTCATCCCCTCCACTTT